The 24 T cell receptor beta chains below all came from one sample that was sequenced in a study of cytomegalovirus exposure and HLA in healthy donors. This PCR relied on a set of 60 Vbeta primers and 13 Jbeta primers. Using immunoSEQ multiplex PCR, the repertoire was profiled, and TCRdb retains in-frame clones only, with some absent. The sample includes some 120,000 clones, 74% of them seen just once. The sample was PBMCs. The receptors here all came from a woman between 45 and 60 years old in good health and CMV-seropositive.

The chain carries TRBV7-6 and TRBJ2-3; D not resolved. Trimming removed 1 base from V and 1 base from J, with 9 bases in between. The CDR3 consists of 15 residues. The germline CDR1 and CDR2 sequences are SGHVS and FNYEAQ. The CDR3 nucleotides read TGTGCCAGCAGCTTAGAAAAAGCCCGCACAGATACGCAGTATTTT. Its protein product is CASSLEKARTDTQYF.

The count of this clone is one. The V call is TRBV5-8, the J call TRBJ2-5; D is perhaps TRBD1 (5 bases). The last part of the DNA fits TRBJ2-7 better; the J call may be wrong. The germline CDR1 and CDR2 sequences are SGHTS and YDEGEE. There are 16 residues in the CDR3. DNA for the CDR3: TGTGCCAGCAGCTTTAAGGGGATCGGTGCCTCCTACGAGCAGTACTTC. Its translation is CASSFKGIGASYEQYF.

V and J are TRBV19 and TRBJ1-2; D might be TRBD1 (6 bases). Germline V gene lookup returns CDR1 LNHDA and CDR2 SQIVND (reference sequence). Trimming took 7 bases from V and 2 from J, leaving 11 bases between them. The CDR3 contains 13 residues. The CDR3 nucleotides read TGTGCCAGTAATGTTCAGGGGAACTATGGCTACACCTTC. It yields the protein CASNVQGNYGYTF. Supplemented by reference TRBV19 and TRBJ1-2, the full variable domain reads DGGITQSPKYLFRKEGQNVTLSCEQNLNHDAMYWYRQDPGQGLRLIYYSQIVNDFQKGDIAEGYSVSREKKESFPLTVTSAQKNPTAFYLCASNVQGNYGYTFGSGTRLTVV.

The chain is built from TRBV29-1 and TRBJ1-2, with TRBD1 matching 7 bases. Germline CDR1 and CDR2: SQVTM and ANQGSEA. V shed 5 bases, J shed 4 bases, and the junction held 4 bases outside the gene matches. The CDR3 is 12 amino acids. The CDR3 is CSVRTGPYGYTF. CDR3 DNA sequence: TGCAGCGTTAGGACAGGTCCCTATGGCTACACCTTC.

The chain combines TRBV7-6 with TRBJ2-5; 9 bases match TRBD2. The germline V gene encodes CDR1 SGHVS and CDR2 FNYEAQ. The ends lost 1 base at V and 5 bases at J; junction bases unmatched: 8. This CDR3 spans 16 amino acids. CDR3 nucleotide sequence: TGTGCCAGCAGCTTAGGAGGCGGGGGGGCTGGGGAGACCCAGTACTTC. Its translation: CASSLGGGGAGETQYF.

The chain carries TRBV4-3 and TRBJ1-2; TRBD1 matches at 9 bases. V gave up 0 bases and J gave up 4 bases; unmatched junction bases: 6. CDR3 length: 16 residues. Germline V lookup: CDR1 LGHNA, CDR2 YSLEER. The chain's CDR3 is CASSQDRQGVGYGYTF. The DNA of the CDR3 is TGCGCCAGCAGCCAAGATCGACAGGGGGTCGGCTATGGCTACACCTTC.

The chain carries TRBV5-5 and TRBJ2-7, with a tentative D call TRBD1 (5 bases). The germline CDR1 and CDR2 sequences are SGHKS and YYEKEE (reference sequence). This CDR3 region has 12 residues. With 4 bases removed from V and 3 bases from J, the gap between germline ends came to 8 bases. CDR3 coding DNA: TGTGCCAGCAGCCCTGACAGCTACGAGCAGTACTTC. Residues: CASSPDSYEQYF.

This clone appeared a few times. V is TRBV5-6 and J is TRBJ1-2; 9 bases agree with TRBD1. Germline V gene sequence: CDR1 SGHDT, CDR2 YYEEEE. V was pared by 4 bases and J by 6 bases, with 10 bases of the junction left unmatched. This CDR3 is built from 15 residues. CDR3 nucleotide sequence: TGTGCCAGCAGCCGAGGTTTGGGACAGGGTCATGGCTACACCTTC. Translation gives CASSRGLGQGHGYTF. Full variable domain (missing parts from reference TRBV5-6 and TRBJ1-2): DAGVTQSPTHLIKTRGQQVTLRCSPKSGHDTVSWYQQALGQGPQFIFQYYEEEERQRGNFPDRFSGHQFPNYSSELNVNALLLGDSALYLCASSRGLGQGHGYTFGSGTRLTVV.

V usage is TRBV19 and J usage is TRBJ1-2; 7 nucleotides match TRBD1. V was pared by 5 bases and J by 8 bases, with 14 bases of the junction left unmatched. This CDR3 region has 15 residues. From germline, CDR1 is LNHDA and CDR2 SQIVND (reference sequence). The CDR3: CASSLTGAPGPGYTF. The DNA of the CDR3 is TGTGCCAGTAGTCTCACAGGGGCGCCGGGTCCCGGCTACACCTTC.

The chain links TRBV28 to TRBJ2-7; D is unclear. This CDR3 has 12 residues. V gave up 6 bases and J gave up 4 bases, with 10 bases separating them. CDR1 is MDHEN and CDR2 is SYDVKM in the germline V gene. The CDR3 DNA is TGTGCCAGCAGGTCCTCTATATACGAGCAGTACTTC. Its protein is CASRSSIYEQYF.

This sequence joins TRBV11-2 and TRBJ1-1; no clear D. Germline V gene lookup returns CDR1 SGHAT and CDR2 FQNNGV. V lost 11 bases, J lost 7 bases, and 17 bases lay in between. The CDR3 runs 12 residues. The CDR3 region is CACRIGADEAFF. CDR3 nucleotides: TGTGCCTGCCGAATTGGAGCGGATGAAGCTTTCTTT.

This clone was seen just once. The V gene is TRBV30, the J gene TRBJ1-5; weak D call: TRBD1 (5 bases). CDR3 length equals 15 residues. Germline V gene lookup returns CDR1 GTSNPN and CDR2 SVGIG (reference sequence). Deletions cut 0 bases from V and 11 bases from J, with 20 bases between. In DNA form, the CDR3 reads TGTGCCTGGAGTGTTGAGCAGGGTGTGGTTCGGGCCCAGCATTTT. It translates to CAWSVEQGVVRAQHF.

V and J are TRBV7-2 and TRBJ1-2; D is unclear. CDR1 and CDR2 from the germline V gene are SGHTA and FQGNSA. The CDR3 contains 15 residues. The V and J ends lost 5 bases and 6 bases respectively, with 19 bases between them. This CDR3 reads CASSVNSPGRDGYTF. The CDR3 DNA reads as TGTGCCAGCAGCGTGAATTCCCCGGGGAGGGATGGCTACACCTTC.

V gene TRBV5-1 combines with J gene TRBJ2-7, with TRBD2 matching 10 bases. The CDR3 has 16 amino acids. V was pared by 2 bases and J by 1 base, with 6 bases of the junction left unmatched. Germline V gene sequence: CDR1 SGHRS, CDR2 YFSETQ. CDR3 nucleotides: TGCGCCAGCAGCTTATACAGCGGGGGGGCTTCCTACGAGCAGTACTTC. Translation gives CASSLYSGGASYEQYF.

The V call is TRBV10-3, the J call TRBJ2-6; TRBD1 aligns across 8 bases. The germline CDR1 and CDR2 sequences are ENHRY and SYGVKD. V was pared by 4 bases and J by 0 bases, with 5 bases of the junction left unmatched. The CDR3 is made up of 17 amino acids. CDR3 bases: TGTGCCATCAGTGGGACAGGGAGGAGCTCTGGGGCCAACGTCCTGACTTTC. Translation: CAISGTGRSSGANVLTF.

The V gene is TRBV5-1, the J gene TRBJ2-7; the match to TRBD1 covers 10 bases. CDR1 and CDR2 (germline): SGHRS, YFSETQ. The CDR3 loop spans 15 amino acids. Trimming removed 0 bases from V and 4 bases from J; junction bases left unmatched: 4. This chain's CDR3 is CASSLGQGARYEQYF. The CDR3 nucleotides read TGCGCCAGCAGCTTGGGACAGGGGGCAAGATACGAGCAGTACTTC.

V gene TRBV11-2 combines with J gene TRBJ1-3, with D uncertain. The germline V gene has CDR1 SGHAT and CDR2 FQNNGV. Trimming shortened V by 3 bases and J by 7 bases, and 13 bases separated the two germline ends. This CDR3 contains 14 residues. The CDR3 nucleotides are TGTGCCAGCAGCTTCTCGGGTGGCCTGAACACCATATATTTT. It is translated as CASSFSGGLNTIYF.

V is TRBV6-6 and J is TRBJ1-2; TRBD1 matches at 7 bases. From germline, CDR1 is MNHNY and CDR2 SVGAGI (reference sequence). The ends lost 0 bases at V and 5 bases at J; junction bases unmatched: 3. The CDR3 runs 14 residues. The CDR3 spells CASSYSGTAYGYTF. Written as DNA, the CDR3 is TGTGCCAGCAGTTACTCAGGGACAGCTTATGGCTACACCTTC.

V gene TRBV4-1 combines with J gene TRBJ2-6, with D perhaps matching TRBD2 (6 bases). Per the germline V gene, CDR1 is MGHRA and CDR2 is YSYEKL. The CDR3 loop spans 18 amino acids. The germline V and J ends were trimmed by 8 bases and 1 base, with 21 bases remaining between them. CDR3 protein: CASATPGLYISGANVLTF. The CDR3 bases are TGCGCCAGCGCAACACCGGGACTCTACATTTCTGGGGCCAACGTCCTGACTTTC.

The CDR3 protein is CASSLGLALVTF. CDR3 coding DNA: TGTGCCAGCAGCCTGGGACTTGCCCTTGTCACCTTC. The chain is built from TRBV7-2 and TRBJ1-2; D possibly corresponds to TRBD1 (5 bases). The CDR3 covers 12 residues. Germline loops: CDR1 SGHTA, CDR2 FQGNSA. The V end was cut by 5 bases, the J end by 13 bases, with 17 bases between.

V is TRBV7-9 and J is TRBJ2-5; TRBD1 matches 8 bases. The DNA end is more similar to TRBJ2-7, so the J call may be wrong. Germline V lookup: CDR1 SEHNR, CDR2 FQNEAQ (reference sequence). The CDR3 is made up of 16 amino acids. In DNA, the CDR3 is TGTGCCAGCAGCTTAGGTAGCAGGGGGCGGTCAGTCGAGCAGTACTTC. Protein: CASSLGSRGRSVEQYF.

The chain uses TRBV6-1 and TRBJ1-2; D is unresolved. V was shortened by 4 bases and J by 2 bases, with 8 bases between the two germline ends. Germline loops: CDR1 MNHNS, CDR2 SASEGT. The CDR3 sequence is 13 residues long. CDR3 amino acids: CASSGQANYGYTF. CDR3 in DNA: TGTGCCAGCAGTGGTCAGGCCAACTATGGCTACACCTTC.

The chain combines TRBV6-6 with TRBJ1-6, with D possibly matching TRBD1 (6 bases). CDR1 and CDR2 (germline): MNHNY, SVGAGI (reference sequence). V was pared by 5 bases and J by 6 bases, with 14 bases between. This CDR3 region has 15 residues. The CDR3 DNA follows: TGTGCCAGCAGTCGACTCGGACAGATTAATTCACCCCTCCACTTT. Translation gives CASSRLGQINSPLHF.

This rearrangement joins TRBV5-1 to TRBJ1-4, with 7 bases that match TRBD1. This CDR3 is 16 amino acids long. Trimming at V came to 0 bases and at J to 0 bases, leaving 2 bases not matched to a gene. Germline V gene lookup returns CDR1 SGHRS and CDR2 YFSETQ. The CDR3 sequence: CASSLAQGATNEKLFF. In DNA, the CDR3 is TGCGCCAGCAGCTTGGCCCAGGGGGCAACTAATGAAAAACTGTTTTTT. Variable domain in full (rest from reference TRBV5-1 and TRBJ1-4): KAGVTQTPRYLIKTRGQQVTLSCSPISGHRSVSWYQQTPGQGLQFLFEYFSETQRNKGNFPGRFSGRQFSNSRSEMNVSTLELGDSALYLCASSLAQGATNEKLFFGSGTQLSVL.